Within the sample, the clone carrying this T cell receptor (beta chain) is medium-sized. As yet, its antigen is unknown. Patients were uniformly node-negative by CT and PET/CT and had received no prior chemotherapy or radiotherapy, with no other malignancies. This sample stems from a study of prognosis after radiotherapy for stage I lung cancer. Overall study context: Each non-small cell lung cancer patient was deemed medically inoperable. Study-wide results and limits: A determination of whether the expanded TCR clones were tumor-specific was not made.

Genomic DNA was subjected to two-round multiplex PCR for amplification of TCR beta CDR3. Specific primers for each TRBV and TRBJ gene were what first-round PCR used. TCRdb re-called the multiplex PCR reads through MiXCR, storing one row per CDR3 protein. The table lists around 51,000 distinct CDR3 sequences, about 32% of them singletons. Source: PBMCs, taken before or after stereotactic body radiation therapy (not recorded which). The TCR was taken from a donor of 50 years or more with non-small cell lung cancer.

The DNA of the CDR3 is TGTGCCAGCATCAACAGGGGGAAGACCTACGAGCAGTACTTC. Residues: CASINRGKTYEQYF. The chain couples TRBV28 to TRBJ2-7; TRBD1 matches at 8 bases. Per germline, CDR1 MDHEN and CDR2 SYDVKM. V shed 7 bases, J shed 2 bases, and the junction held 7 bases outside the gene matches. The CDR3 is made up of 14 amino acids.